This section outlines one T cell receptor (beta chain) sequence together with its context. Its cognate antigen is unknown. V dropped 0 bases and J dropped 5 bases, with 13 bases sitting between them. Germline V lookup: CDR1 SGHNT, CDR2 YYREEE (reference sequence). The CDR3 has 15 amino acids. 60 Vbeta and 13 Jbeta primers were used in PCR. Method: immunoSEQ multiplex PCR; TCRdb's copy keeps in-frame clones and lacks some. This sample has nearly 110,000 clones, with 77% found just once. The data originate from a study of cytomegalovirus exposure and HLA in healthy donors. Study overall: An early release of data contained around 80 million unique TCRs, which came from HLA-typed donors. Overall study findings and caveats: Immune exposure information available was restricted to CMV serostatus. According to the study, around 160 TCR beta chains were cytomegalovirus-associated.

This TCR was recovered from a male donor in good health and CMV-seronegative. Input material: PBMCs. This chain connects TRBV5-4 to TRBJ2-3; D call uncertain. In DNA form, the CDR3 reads TGTGCCAGCAGCTTGGAAGCGTATGCGGAAGATACGCAGTATTTT. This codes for CASSLEAYAEDTQYF.